This passage covers 30 T cell receptor beta chains from one sample sequenced in a study of CXCR3-negative and CXCR3-positive naive CD8 T cells. Study-level points and caveats: Hydrophobicity was higher for TRB CDR3s found in CXCR3-positive naive cells than in CXCR3-negative naive cells.

5' RACE that incorporated UMI labels was used to prepare the TRB cDNA libraries. TCRdb reprocessed the 5' RACE reads, with one entry per CDR3 protein and no DNA. Listed are roughly 120,000 distinct CDR3 sequences; 0.5% to 0.75% falls within the top ten. What these receptors recognize is not known. Sequencing was performed on naive CXCR3+ CD8+ T cells from blood. Subset specified: CD45RO-CCR7+CD27+CD95- naive CD8+ T cells expressing CXCR3 (TNR3+). These receptors were taken from a human donor in good health. Some clones in this sample may be carry-over from other donors' samples.

V gene TRBV20-1 combines with J gene TRBJ2-7; the D call of TRBD1 rests on TCRdb alone, since no DNA is present to check it. The CDR3 consists of 16 residues. Germline V gene sequence: CDR1 DFQATT, CDR2 SNEGSKA (reference sequence). The CDR3 sequence is CSARPLGTGTSYEQYF.

This rearrangement joins TRBV9 to TRBJ1-5. The length of the CDR3 is 15 residues. Germline lookup yields CDR1 SGDLS and CDR2 YYNGEE. CDR3 protein: CASSVEGSLNQPQHF. The whole variable domain, filled in from reference TRBV9 and TRBJ1-5, reads DSGVTQTPKHLITATGQRVTLRCSPRSGDLSVYWYQQSLDQGLQFLIQYYNGEERAKGNILERFSAQQFPDLHSELNLSSLELGDSALYFCASSVEGSLNQPQHFGDGTRLSIL.

The gene calls are TRBV29-1 and TRBJ2-1; TCRdb's assignment of TRBD2 cannot be checked, as there is no DNA. The germline gives CDR1 SQVTM, CDR2 ANQGSEA. This CDR3 contains 13 residues. CDR3 loop: CSERSGTYNEQFF.

The chain couples TRBV29-1 to TRBJ2-7; without DNA, the TCRdb call of TRBD2 cannot be checked. CDR1 and CDR2 from the germline V gene are SQVTM and ANQGSEA. The CDR3 extends over 13 amino acids. CDR3 amino acids: CSVAESGEGEQYF.

This rearrangement joins TRBV6-5 to TRBJ1-1; the D call of TRBD1 rests on TCRdb alone, since no DNA is present to check it. The germline CDR1 and CDR2 sequences are MNHEY and SVGAGI. The CDR3 totals 16 residues. The CDR3 reads CASTNSAGAAWTEAFF.

The gene calls are TRBV4-1 and TRBJ2-1. Per the germline V gene, CDR1 is MGHRA and CDR2 is YSYEKL. This CDR3 is built from 17 residues. The CDR3 is CASSQAQLASSYNEQFF.

The CDR3 sequence: CSVNRDTGELFF. This chain links TRBV29-1 with TRBJ2-2; TCRdb picks TRBD1, but there is no DNA to check that call. Germline V CDR1 and CDR2: SQVTM, ANQGSEA. This CDR3 spans 12 amino acids.

The chain's CDR3 is CSVETLYGYTF. The genes are TRBV29-1 and TRBJ1-2. The CDR3 length is 11 residues. Per the germline V gene, CDR1 is SQVTM and CDR2 is ANQGSEA.

The chain links TRBV28 to TRBJ2-7; TCRdb picks TRBD2, but there is no DNA to check that call. CDR1 and CDR2 from the germline V gene are MDHEN and SYDVKM. The CDR3 spans 14 residues. CDR3 sequence reads: CASRYAGGPYEQYF.

The J gene is TRBJ1-1, the V gene TRBV2. The CDR3 is 14 amino acids. CDR1 is SNHLY, CDR2 FYNNEI, per germline. CDR3 residues: CASALGRVGTEAFF.

The V gene is TRBV10-2, the J gene TRBJ2-5; TCRdb's assignment of TRBD1 cannot be checked, as there is no DNA. Germline V gene sequence: CDR1 WSHSY, CDR2 SAAADI. There are 14 residues in the CDR3. The CDR3 loop is CASSARQTQETQYF.

The V gene is TRBV7-6, the J gene TRBJ2-3; there is no DNA to check the TCRdb D call of TRBD1. CDR1 is SGHVS and CDR2 is FNYEAQ in the germline V gene. The CDR3 runs to 17 residues. CDR3 residues: CASSLFEGGPGTDTQYF.

The V and J genes are TRBV20-1 and TRBJ1-1; TCRdb indicates TRBD1, and absent DNA this call remains unverified. Per the germline V gene, CDR1 is DFQATT and CDR2 is SNEGSKA (reference sequence). This CDR3 is built from 11 residues. This chain's CDR3 is CSANRGTEAFF.

V gene TRBV7-9 combines with J gene TRBJ2-5; TCRdb picks TRBD2, but there is no DNA to check that call. The CDR3 contains 16 residues. Germline CDR1 reads SEHNR; CDR2 reads FQNEAQ (reference sequence). CDR3: CASSLQRGGPGETQYF. The whole variable domain, remainder taken from reference TRBV7-9 and TRBJ2-5, is DTGVSQNPRHKITKRGQNVTFRCDPISEHNRLYWYRQTLGQGPEFLTYFQNEAQLEKSRLLSDRFSAERPKGSFSTLEIQRTEQGDSAMYLCASSLQRGGPGETQYFGPGTRLLVL.

J is TRBJ2-7 and V is TRBV15. Looked up from germline, CDR1 is LNHNV and CDR2 is YYDKDF (reference sequence). This CDR3 spans 14 amino acids. CDR3 residues: CATSGQGRAYEQYF.

This chain uses TRBV27 with TRBJ2-3. Per the germline V gene, CDR1 is MNHEY and CDR2 is SMNVEV (reference sequence). The CDR3 is 14 residues long. CDR3 sequence: CASSLSSPTDTQYF.

The chain has TRBV5-6 and TRBJ2-7; TCRdb's assignment of TRBD1 cannot be checked, as there is no DNA. Germline V gene lookup returns CDR1 SGHDT and CDR2 YYEEEE. CDR3 length: 14 amino acids. Here the CDR3 reads CASSFGRGEYEQYF.

This chain connects TRBV10-2 to TRBJ2-1; TCRdb outputs TRBD2, but without DNA this stays unchecked. The CDR3 has 14 residues. Per germline, CDR1 WSHSY and CDR2 SAAADI. The CDR3 reads CASGGLAKDNEQFF.

The chain couples TRBV7-3 to TRBJ1-3; TCRdb selects TRBD1, and the lack of DNA leaves this call unchecked. The CDR3 runs 17 residues. Germline-derived CDR1 and CDR2 are SGHTA and FQGTGA. CDR3 residues: CASSSLSGSTSGNTIYF.

The J gene is TRBJ2-7, the V gene TRBV27; TCRdb selects TRBD1, and the lack of DNA leaves this call unchecked. Germline-derived CDR1 and CDR2 are MNHEY and SMNVEV (reference sequence). The CDR3 spans 13 residues. The CDR3 loop reads CASSSTGGLEQYF.

The chain employs TRBV9 and TRBJ1-1. Germline V gene data show CDR1 as SGDLS and CDR2 as YYNGEE. This CDR3 contains 15 residues. CDR3 sequence: CASSLGGGSKTEAFF.

The rearrangement links TRBV4-2 to TRBJ2-7; TCRdb proposes TRBD1, but this gene call is untestable without DNA. The length of the CDR3 is 15 residues. Looked up from germline, CDR1 is LGHNA and CDR2 is YNFKEQ. CDR3: CASSQGTGGAYEQYF.

The V gene is TRBV27, the J gene TRBJ1-5. The germline gives CDR1 MNHEY, CDR2 SMNVEV (reference sequence). The CDR3 runs to 15 residues. The CDR3 region is CASRYTWDSNQPQHF.

The rearrangement joins TRBV4-1 to TRBJ2-2; absent DNA, TCRdb's TRBD2 call cannot be checked. The germline gives CDR1 MGHRA, CDR2 YSYEKL. The CDR3 length is 18 residues. The CDR3 reads CASSQDDGTSVLTGELFF.

J is TRBJ1-1 and V is TRBV7-9; the TCRdb D gene call, TRBD1, has no DNA to confirm it. The CDR3 consists of 15 residues. Per germline, CDR1 SEHNR and CDR2 FQNEAQ (reference sequence). The CDR3 sequence: CASSSTDRGNTEAFF.

The chain employs TRBV7-7 and TRBJ2-5; as DNA is missing, the TRBD2 call by TCRdb cannot be tested. Germline loops: CDR1 SSHAT, CDR2 FNYEAQ (reference sequence). This CDR3 has 15 residues. CDR3 in amino acids: CTSSSTRGARETQYF.

This chain joins TRBV11-1 and TRBJ2-3. CDR3 length equals 15 residues. The V gene's germline CDR1 is SGHAT and CDR2 FQDESV (reference sequence). CDR3 residues: CASSYQRVRTDTQYF.

The rearrangement joins TRBV15 to TRBJ1-5; TCRdb indicates TRBD1, and absent DNA this call remains unverified. In germline, CDR1 is LNHNV, CDR2 YYDKDF (reference sequence). The CDR3 runs to 16 residues. The CDR3 is CATSRGSGGRNQPQHF.

The chain joins TRBV20-1 to TRBJ2-2; TCRdb's D call, TRBD2, is unchecked because there is no DNA. The CDR3 extends over 14 amino acids. Germline values: CDR1 DFQATT, CDR2 SNEGSKA (reference sequence). This CDR3 is CSARGGKTPGSCFF.

The chain joins TRBV6-2 or TRBV6-3 to TRBJ1-5; the TCRdb D gene call, TRBD1, has no DNA to confirm it. Germline assignment: CDR1 MNHEY and CDR2 SVGEGT. CDR3 length: 14 residues. CDR3 in amino acids: CASSSGTVNQPQHF.